This T cell receptor (beta chain) was retrieved from a study of cytomegalovirus exposure and HLA in healthy donors. General study results and limits: The authors later found HLA-associated TCR beta chains more clonally expanded than equally common others. Per published accounts, TCR beta sequences correctly predicted the HLA-A and HLA-B alleles of most subjects.

Healthy individuals who donated bone marrow served as the donors. The V and J ends lost 4 bases and 5 bases, in that order; junction bases with no gene match: 5. Looked up from germline, CDR1 is MDHEN and CDR2 is SYDVKM. This CDR3 has 14 amino acids. With regard to this clone: Its antigen is not identified.

The PCR made use of 60 Vbeta and 13 Jbeta primers. Generated by immunoSEQ multiplex PCR, the TCRdb table keeps only in-frame clones and is missing some. Recorded for this sample: about 130,000 clones. The sample taken for sequencing was PBMCs. This receptor was identified in a woman in her sixties in good health and CMV-seronegative. V and J are TRBV28 and TRBJ1-1; 9 nucleotides match TRBD1. Written as DNA, the CDR3 is TGTGCCAGCAGTTGGGGACAGGGTATGACTGAAGCTTTCTTT. Its translation is CASSWGQGMTEAFF.